What follows are 2 T cell receptor beta chains derived from one specimen sequenced in a study of beta chain features in type 1 diabetes listed by TCRdb under 2018. Libraries were built with the immunoSEQ multiplex PCR assay. The entire isolated RNA was reverse transcribed using the High Capacity cDNA Reverse Transcription Kit, and thus expressed TCRB transcripts were sequenced. The table was pulled from immuneACCESS by TCRdb, which kept in-frame rearrangements only. Such tables lose some clones; where checked, under half of the loss comes from unresolved V genes, and the rest has no known cause. This sample comprises 450,000 to 550,000 clones, 30% of them detected only once. The ten largest clones capture 0.05% to 0.065% of the sample. Sequencing was performed on naive CD4+ T cells from blood. Interpreted using the paper, the cell subset or site label stands for: true naive CD4+ T cells. These receptors originate from a man aged 18-30 years in good health.

In its sample, this clone was seen a few times. The chain uses TRBV10-3 and TRBJ2-5; TRBD2 might be the D (7 bases). The germline V gene encodes CDR1 ENHRY and CDR2 SYGVKD. The CDR3 has 14 amino acids. V was cut by 0 bases and J by 5 bases, with 10 bases left in between. This chain's CDR3 is CAISESQGGETQYF. In nucleotides, the CDR3 is TGTGCCATCAGTGAGTCACAGGGAGGGGAGACCCAGTACTTC.

Comment on this clone: At one of its ends the junction is not consistent with the germline gene, which may arise from a read error. The rearrangement uses TRBV7-7 and TRBJ2-2; TRBD1 matches at 8 bases. The CDR3 has 15 amino acids. Germline V gives CDR1 SSHAT, CDR2 FNYEAQ (reference sequence). For the CDR3, the DNA is TGTGCTAGCAGACCGACAGGGGCGCTCTCCGGGGAGCTGTTTTTT. It translates to CASRPTGALSGELFF.